These 19 T cell receptor beta chains were sequenced from one sample in a study of cytotoxic CD8 clonotypes in ibrutinib-treated CLL. TCRdb's table, derived via immunoSEQ multiplex PCR, lists solely in-frame clones and lacks some. The table lists hundreds of thousands of clones, more than 65% of them singletons. This specimen was PBMCs, taken after 12 months of ibrutinib treatment. The receptors shown here come from a human donor with chronic lymphocytic leukemia.

A few counts support this clone. The chain carries TRBV30 and TRBJ1-6, with D unclear. V was cut by 3 bases and J by 10 bases, with 10 bases left in between. The CDR3 length is 12 residues. CDR1 and CDR2 from the germline V gene are GTSNPN and SVGIG (reference sequence). The CDR3 DNA sequence: TGTGCCTGGAGCGCCAGAGGATCACCCCTCCACTTT. It specifies CAWSARGSPLHF.

The chain carries TRBV27 and TRBJ2-5; perhaps TRBD2 as D (6 bases). The CDR3 loop spans 15 amino acids. CDR1 and CDR2 from the germline V gene are MNHEY and SMNVEV (reference sequence). Trimming cost V 3 bases and J 2 bases, with 13 bases left between them. The CDR3 region has the DNA TGTGCCAGCAGTTTCCAGAGGGCGGGACAAGAGACCCAGTACTTC. This translates into CASSFQRAGQETQYF.

A few counts support this clone. The rearrangement links TRBV5-1 to TRBJ2-1; no definite D call. The CDR3 spans 14 residues. From germline, CDR1 is SGHRS and CDR2 YFSETQ. Trimming stripped 0 bases from V and 3 bases from J, with 7 bases between. The CDR3 protein is CASSLGGLYNEQFF. In DNA, the CDR3 is TGCGCCAGCAGCTTGGGCGGCCTCTACAATGAGCAGTTCTTC.

The rearrangement joins TRBV2 to TRBJ2-2, with D possibly matching TRBD2 (6 bases). Trimming removed 8 bases at V and 7 bases at J, with 20 bases between. Germline V gene sequence: CDR1 SNHLY, CDR2 FYNNEI. The CDR3 has 15 amino acids. CDR3 sequence (DNA): TGTGCCAGCGGGAGGCAGACTACCGGGAACGGGGAGCTGTTTTTT. Translation: CASGRQTTGNGELFF.

V is TRBV18 and J is TRBJ2-4, with D tentatively TRBD1 (6 bases). This CDR3 is 14 amino acids long. The germline CDR1 and CDR2 sequences are KGHSH and LQKENI. Trimming pared 5 bases from V and 3 bases from J, leaving 11 bases between. The CDR3 loop is CASSRDRLKNIQYF. The CDR3 DNA reads TGTGCCAGCTCAAGAGACAGGCTCAAAAACATTCAGTACTTC.

The rearrangement uses TRBV18 and TRBJ2-7, with 13 bases that match TRBD2. V shed 5 bases and J 2 bases; nucleotides not matched to a gene: 12. This CDR3 comprises 18 residues. Germline V gives CDR1 KGHSH, CDR2 LQKENI. As DNA, the CDR3 is TGTGCCAGCTCAACAACCCCCGGGACTAGCGGGAAGACCTACGAGCAGTACTTC. It specifies CASSTTPGTSGKTYEQYF.

This clone came up a few times. The rearrangement links TRBV11-3 to TRBJ2-1; 9 positions match TRBD2. Germline values: CDR1 SGHNT, CDR2 YENEEA. This CDR3 contains 14 residues. V shed 6 bases, J shed 6 bases, and the junction held 6 bases outside the gene matches. CDR3 nucleotide sequence: TGTGCCAGCAGTCCCATAGCGGGAGTCAATGAGCAGTTCTTC. Translated, it gives CASSPIAGVNEQFF.

The V gene is TRBV11-2, the J gene TRBJ1-1; 9 nucleotides line up with TRBD1. This CDR3 spans 16 amino acids. The germline gives CDR1 SGHAT, CDR2 FQNNGV. V shed 5 bases, J shed 1 base, and the junction held 8 bases outside the gene matches. The chain's CDR3 is CASSRDRGNWNTEAFF. The DNA of the CDR3 is TGTGCCAGCAGCCGTGACAGGGGGAACTGGAACACTGAAGCTTTCTTT.

The chain is built from TRBV27 and TRBJ2-1; the D gene is possibly TRBD1 (5 bases). The CDR3 spans 16 residues. The V gene lost 5 bases and the J gene lost 7 bases, with 21 bases spanning the gap. Germline CDR1 reads MNHEY; CDR2 reads SMNVEV (reference sequence). The DNA of the CDR3 is TGTGCCAGCAGTCTAACGTCATTTAGGGGTTCTAATGAGCAGTTCTTC. This translates into CASSLTSFRGSNEQFF.

This clone was counted between two and nine times. The gene calls are TRBV7-9 and TRBJ1-6, with TRBD1 matching 9 bases. Germline values: CDR1 SEHNR, CDR2 FQNEAQ (reference sequence). The CDR3 is 16 amino acids. The junction had 7 bases not matched to a gene; V was cut back by 3 bases and J by 7 bases. The CDR3 DNA sequence: TGTGCCAGCAGCTTTGGGACAGGGTTGGGGAATTCACCCCTCCACTTT. This translates into CASSFGTGLGNSPLHF.

CDR3 sequence: CASSLGGSRPQHF. Written as DNA, the CDR3 is TGTGCCAGCAGTTTGGGAGGTAGTCGGCCCCAGCATTTT. V usage is TRBV27 and J usage is TRBJ1-5; D remains ambiguous. V dropped 3 bases and J dropped 9 bases, with 12 bases sitting between them. CDR1 is MNHEY, CDR2 SMNVEV, per germline (reference sequence). The CDR3 totals 13 residues.

The chain recombines TRBV5-6 with TRBJ1-2, with D possibly TRBD1 on 6 matching bases. This CDR3 has 14 amino acids. Per germline, CDR1 SGHDT and CDR2 YYEEEE. Trimming took off 0 bases at V and 7 bases at J, with 13 bases between the two ends. This chain's CDR3 is CASSLVEGDGGYTF. CDR3 coding DNA: TGTGCCAGCAGCTTGGTCGAGGGGGATGGTGGCTACACCTTC.

This rearrangement joins TRBV30 to TRBJ2-2; D remains ambiguous. Germline-derived CDR1 and CDR2 are GTSNPN and SVGIG (reference sequence). V was shortened by 0 bases and J by 2 bases, with 7 bases between the two germline ends. The CDR3 is 14 amino acids. CDR3 DNA sequence: TGTGCCTGGAGTGTAAGCCGAAACACCGGGGAGCTGTTTTTT. Protein sequence: CAWSVSRNTGELFF.

The rearrangement joins TRBV19 to TRBJ2-7, with D tentatively TRBD1 (6 bases). The V and J ends lost 6 bases and 0 bases respectively, with 12 bases between them. The germline V gene encodes CDR1 LNHDA and CDR2 SQIVND (reference sequence). CDR3 size: 14 residues. The DNA of the CDR3 is TGTGCCAGTAGGCCGAGGGGGTCCTCCTACGAGCAGTACTTC. Residues: CASRPRGSSYEQYF.

This clone was recorded a few times. This chain connects TRBV5-1 to TRBJ2-2; the D gene is possibly TRBD2 (5 bases). Trimming left V 4 bases short and J 4 bases short, with 14 bases between. CDR3 length: 15 residues. Germline CDR1 is SGHRS and CDR2 is YFSETQ. The CDR3 reads CASSPPLGFTGELFF. The CDR3 bases are TGCGCCAGCAGCCCACCACTAGGGTTCACCGGGGAGCTGTTTTTT.

The rearrangement uses TRBV30 and TRBJ1-2, with a tentative D call TRBD1 (6 bases). Germline loops: CDR1 GTSNPN, CDR2 SVGIG (reference sequence). V dropped 4 bases and J dropped 8 bases, with 26 bases sitting between them. This CDR3 region has 16 residues. This CDR3 is CAWTGYRVYRLFGYTF. As DNA, the CDR3 is TGTGCCTGGACCGGTTACAGGGTCTACCGACTTTTCGGCTACACCTTC. Together with reference TRBV30 and TRBJ1-2, the CDR3 gives the full variable domain: SQTIHQWPATLVQPVGSPLSLECTVEGTSNPNLYWYRQAAGRGLQLLFYSVGIGQISSEVPQNLSASRPQDRQFILSSKKLLLSDSGFYLCAWTGYRVYRLFGYTFGSGTRLTVV.

The chain combines TRBV29-1 with TRBJ2-6; D possibly uses TRBD1 or TRBD2 (5 bases each). CDR1 is SQVTM, CDR2 ANQGSEA, per germline. The CDR3 is 14 amino acids. Trimming removed 7 bases at V and 0 bases at J, with 10 bases between. CDR3 loop: CSAGAYSGANVLTF. DNA for the CDR3: TGCAGCGCCGGGGCATACTCTGGGGCCAACGTCCTGACTTTC.

The chain uses TRBV5-1 and TRBJ2-3, with no clear D. TRBJ1-5 explains the end of the DNA better; the J call may be wrong. This CDR3 region has 12 residues. In germline, CDR1 is SGHRS, CDR2 YFSETQ. CDR3 coding DNA: TGCGCCAGCAGTCTAGCGGGAGATACGCAGCATTTT. As protein: CASSLAGDTQHF.

This chain joins TRBV30 and TRBJ1-2; a weak D match, TRBD1 (5 bases). V was pared by 2 bases and J by 4 bases, with 14 bases between. The V gene's germline CDR1 is GTSNPN and CDR2 SVGIG (reference sequence). The CDR3 consists of 14 residues. As DNA, the CDR3 is TGTGCCTGGAGTATACCGGGGGTGGGCTATGGCTACACCTTC. Encoded protein: CAWSIPGVGYGYTF.